This T cell receptor (beta chain) was recovered during a study of neurological immune-mediated disorders. The study's findings and limits: HTLV-1-associated myelopathy ranked highest for TCR clonal expansion and multiple sclerosis lowest, beneath healthy controls.

Blood bank volunteers in Maryland, USA, served as healthy controls. This clonotype was picked up many times. The target antigen is unknown. The CDR3 is 15 residues long. Synthesis of cDNA was performed by 5'RACE using 10-nucleotide random UMIs. From 15-18 subjects, every sequencing run obtained over 190 million TCR-beta sequences. TCRdb reprocessed the 5' RACE reads with MiXCR, giving one entry per CDR3 protein. Of about 76,000 distinct CDR3 sequences in the sample, over 15% were seen once. The chain carries TRBV21-1 and TRBJ1-5. TRBV21-1 is marked as a pseudogene. The sequencing sample was made of PBMCs. The TCR was taken from a woman in her 40s in good health. This chain's CDR3 is CASSPGTRSNQPQHF. The DNA of the CDR3 is TGTGCCAGCAGCCCCGGGACTAGGAGCAATCAGCCCCAGCATTTT.